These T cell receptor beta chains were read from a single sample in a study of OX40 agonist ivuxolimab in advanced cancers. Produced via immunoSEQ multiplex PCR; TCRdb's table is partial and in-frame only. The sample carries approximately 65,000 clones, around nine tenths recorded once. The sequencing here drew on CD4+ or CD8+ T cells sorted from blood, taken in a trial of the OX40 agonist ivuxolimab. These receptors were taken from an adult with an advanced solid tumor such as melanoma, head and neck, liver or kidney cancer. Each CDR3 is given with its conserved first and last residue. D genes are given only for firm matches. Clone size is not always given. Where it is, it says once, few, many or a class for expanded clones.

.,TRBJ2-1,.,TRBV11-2,TGTGCCAGCAGCTTAAGGTCCGATGAGCAGTTCTTC,CASSLRSDEQFF
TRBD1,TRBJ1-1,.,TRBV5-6,TGTGCCAGCAGCTGGACAGGGAGTACTGAAGCTTTCTTT,CASSWTGSTEAFF
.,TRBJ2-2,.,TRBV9,TGTGCCAGCAGCGTAGAAGGCAGTCCAGCGAACACCGGGGAGCTGTTTTTT,CASSVEGSPANTGELFF
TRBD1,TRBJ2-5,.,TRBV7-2,TGTGCCAGCAGCTTAGCGGGGACAGGGGTCGTCCAAGAGACCCAGTACTTC,CASSLAGTGVVQETQYF
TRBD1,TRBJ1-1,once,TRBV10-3,TGTGCCATCAGTGAAGACAGGGTGGGAGTCGGCACTGAAGCTTTCTTT,CAISEDRVGVGTEAFF
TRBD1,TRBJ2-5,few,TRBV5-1,TGCGCCAGCAGCTTCGGGACAGCTCAAGAGACCCAGTACTTC,CASSFGTAQETQYF
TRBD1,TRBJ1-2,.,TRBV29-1,TGCAGCGTTGAGGGAACAGGGGGCGACTATGGCTACACCTTC,CSVEGTGGDYGYTF
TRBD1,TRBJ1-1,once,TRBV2,TGTGCCAGTTTCCCAGGGGGCATTGGCACTGAAGCTTTCTTT,CASFPGGIGTEAFF
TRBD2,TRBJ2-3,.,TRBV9,TGTGCCAGCAGCGTAGCTGGGGGGGAGGCAGATACGCAGTATTTT,CASSVAGGEADTQYF
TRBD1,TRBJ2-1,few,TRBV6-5,TGTGCCAGCAGTTACACCGACGACAGGGACAATGAGCAGTTCTTC,CASSYTDDRDNEQFF
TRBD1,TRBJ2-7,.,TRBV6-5,TGTGCCAGCAGTTACTCTCGAGACAGGGAACGCGAGCAGTACTTC,CASSYSRDREREQYF
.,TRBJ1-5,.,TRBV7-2,TGTGCCAGCAGCTTAGGGGGCGCGGATCAGCCCCAGCATTTT,CASSLGGADQPQHF
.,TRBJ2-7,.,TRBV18,TGTGCCAGCTCGCCCGAGGACTCTCGGTTTATCGAGCAGTACTTC,CASSPEDSRFIEQYF
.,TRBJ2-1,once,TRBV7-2,TGTGCCAGCATCTCTGGTCTAGCGAGGAATGAGCAGTTCTTC,CASISGLARNEQFF
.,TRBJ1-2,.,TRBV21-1,TGTGCCAGCAGCAAAGAGGACAGGGGGCCTTCCATTGGGGGCTACACCTTC,CASSKEDRGPSIGGYTF
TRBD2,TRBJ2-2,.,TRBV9,TGTGCCAGCAGCGTAGTAGCTAGCGGGAACACCGGGGAGCTGTTTTTT,CASSVVASGNTGELFF
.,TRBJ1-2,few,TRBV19,TGTGCCAGTAGTACCCAAGACCCGAGGGAGGGCTACACCTTC,CASSTQDPREGYTF